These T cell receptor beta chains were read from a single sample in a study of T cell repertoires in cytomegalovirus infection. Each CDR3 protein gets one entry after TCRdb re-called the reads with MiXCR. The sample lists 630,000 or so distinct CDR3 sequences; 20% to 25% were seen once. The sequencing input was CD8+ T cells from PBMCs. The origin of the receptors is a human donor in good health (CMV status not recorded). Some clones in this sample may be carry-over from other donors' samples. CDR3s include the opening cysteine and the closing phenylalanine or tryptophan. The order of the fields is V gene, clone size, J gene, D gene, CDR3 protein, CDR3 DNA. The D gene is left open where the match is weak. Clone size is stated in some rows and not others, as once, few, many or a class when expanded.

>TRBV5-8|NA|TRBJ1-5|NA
CASSRGMSNQPQHF
TGTGCCAGCAGCCGTGGGATGAGCAATCAGCCCCAGCATTTT
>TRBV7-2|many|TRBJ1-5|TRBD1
CASSPIIDRGDQPQHF
TGTGCCAGCAGCCCTATCATAGACAGGGGGGATCAGCCCCAGCATTTT
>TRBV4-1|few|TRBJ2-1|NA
CASGVGTSNEQFF
TGCGCCAGCGGAGTTGGGACATCCAATGAGCAGTTCTTC
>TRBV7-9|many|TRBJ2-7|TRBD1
CASSRPGQGPYEQYF
TGTGCCAGCAGCAGACCGGGACAGGGCCCCTACGAGCAGTACTTC
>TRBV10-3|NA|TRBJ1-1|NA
CAISGTDRNTEAFF
TGTGCCATCAGTGGGACGGACAGGAACACTGAAGCTTTCTTT
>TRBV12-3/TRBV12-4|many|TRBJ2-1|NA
CASSSARGVYNEQFF
TGTGCCAGCAGCTCCGCCCGGGGAGTTTACAATGAGCAGTTCTTC
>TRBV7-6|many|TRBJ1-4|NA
CASSKAVGTTNEKLFF
TGTGCCAGCAGCAAAGCGGTTGGGACAACTAATGAAAAACTGTTTTTT
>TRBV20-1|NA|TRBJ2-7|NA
CSAPVRVQGFLYEQYF
TGCAGTGCGCCGGTCCGTGTTCAGGGGTTCCTTTACGAGCAGTACTTC
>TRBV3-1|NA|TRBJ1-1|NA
CASSQVPGTAGLNTEAFF
TGTGCCAGCAGCCAAGTCCCCGGGACGGCGGGCTTGAACACTGAAGCTTTCTTT
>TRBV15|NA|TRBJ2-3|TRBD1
CATSRVRDRPTTDTQYF
TGTGCCACCAGCAGAGTACGGGACAGACCAACCACAGATACGCAGTATTTT
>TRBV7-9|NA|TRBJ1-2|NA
CASSAQGDMGYEGYGYTF
TGTGCCAGCAGCGCCCAAGGTGATATGGGCTACGAGGGCTATGGCTACACCTTC
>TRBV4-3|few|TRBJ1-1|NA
CASSQDLGLPMNTEAFF
TGCGCCAGCAGCCAAGATTTAGGACTGCCCATGAACACTGAAGCTTTCTTT
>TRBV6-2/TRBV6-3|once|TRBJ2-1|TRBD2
CASRTGGPNEQFF
TGTGCCAGCAGGACGGGGGGGCCCAATGAGCAGTTCTTC
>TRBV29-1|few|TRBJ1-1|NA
CSVGGSVHLGTEAFF
TGCAGCGTTGGGGGGTCGGTACACTTGGGCACTGAAGCTTTCTTT
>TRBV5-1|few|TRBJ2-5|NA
CATRRNLAETQYF
TGCGCCACTCGTCGGAACCTAGCGGAGACCCAGTACTTC
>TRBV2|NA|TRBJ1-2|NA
CASSGRANYGYTF
TGTGCCAGCAGTGGTAGGGCCAACTATGGCTACACCTTC